This entry lists 3 T cell receptor beta chains sequenced from one sample in a study of cytomegalovirus exposure and HLA in healthy donors (TCRdb year 2017). Libraries were prepared through the immunoSEQ multiplex PCR assay. A mixture of 60 forward primers for TCR Vbeta segments and 13 reverse primers for TCR Jbeta segments was used in the multiplex PCR. TCRdb carries this immuneACCESS record with in-frame sequences only. Its versions omit some clonotypes, under half of them owing to an unresolved V gene in the studies checked, with the rest unexplained. The sample table contains fewer than 120,000 clones; only one count was recorded for over 65% of them. The leading ten clones occupy roughly 13% of the sample. The source material was PBMCs. The receptors derive from a man younger than 45 in good health and CMV-seropositive.

This clone has just a few counts. This rearrangement joins TRBV5-4 to TRBJ2-3; 11 bases are shared with TRBD2. The CDR3 length is 16 residues. Germline CDR1 is SGHNT and CDR2 is YYREEE (reference sequence). The V gene end was trimmed by 4 bases and the J gene end by 6 bases; junction bases not matched to a gene: 10. CDR3 coding DNA: TGTGCCAGCAGCGGCCTAGCGGGGGGTTCGCGTGATACGCAGTATTTT. It yields the protein CASSGLAGGSRDTQYF. The full variable domain, its missing parts supplied by reference TRBV5-4 and TRBJ2-3, is ETGVTQSPTHLIKTRGQQVTLRCSSQSGHNTVSWYQQALGQGPQFIFQYYREEENGRGNFPPRFSGLQFPNYSSELNVNALELDDSALYLCASSGLAGGSRDTQYFGPGTRLTVL.

The rearrangement links TRBV27 to TRBJ1-2; D perhaps matches TRBD1 (5 bases). V dropped 3 bases and J dropped 8 bases, with 13 bases sitting between them. CDR3 size: 13 residues. Germline loops: CDR1 MNHEY, CDR2 SMNVEV (reference sequence). CDR3: CASSLGGFAGYTF. The CDR3 DNA is TGTGCCAGCAGTTTGGGGGGATTCGCCGGCTACACCTTC.

The rearrangement joins TRBV29-1 to TRBJ2-6; D remains unclear. CDR1 SQVTM and CDR2 ANQGSEA come from the germline V gene. The V gene lost 0 bases and the J gene lost 2 bases, with 11 bases spanning the gap. The CDR3 covers 16 residues. The chain's CDR3 is CSVEDAGLTGANVLTF. In DNA, the CDR3 is TGCAGCGTTGAAGATGCTGGGCTCACTGGGGCCAACGTCCTGACTTTC.